The clone carrying this T cell receptor (beta chain) was observed many times. Antigen: not known. The sample originates from a study of response to subunit inactivated influenza vaccine. TCRdb itself ran the RT-PCR reads through MiXCR, one entry per CDR3 protein. Seen here are about half a million distinct CDR3 sequences, approximately 11% observed once, and the top ten hold approximately 12%. The CDR3 has 14 amino acids. The junction had 11 bases not matched to a gene; V was cut back by 0 bases and J by 15 bases. Per germline, CDR1 LGHNA and CDR2 YNFKEQ. Regarding the study as a whole: Few additional T cells are recruited per seasonal influenza vaccination, authors suggested.

The clonotype originates from a man aged 50 to 59 who received an inactivated influenza vaccine. Sequenced material: PBMCs from blood, taken around seven weeks after vaccination. The rearrangement joins TRBV4-2 to TRBJ2-1; 7 bases match TRBD2. The CDR3 region has the DNA TGTGCCAGCAGCCAAGAGAGCGGGAATGGGTTCGGGTTCTTC. Protein sequence: CASSQESGNGFGFF.